Following are 16 T cell receptor beta chains from one sample sequenced in a study of blood T cells in healthy people across ages. The use of a sample-barcoded 5' primer and a J-beta primer mix characterized a second PCR of roughly 6 to 11 cycles. Each CDR3 protein is one row after TCRdb ran MiXCR on the 5' RACE reads. The repertoire has roughly 2 million distinct CDR3 sequences, 40% to 55% of them found once; the top ten carry roughly 2%. The sequenced sample consisted of blood. The receptors were gathered from a woman in her thirties or forties in good health.

This clonotype was observed a single time. The CDR3 spells CASSLPSREGETQYF. The CDR3 coding sequence is TGTGCCAGCAGCTTGCCGTCCAGGGAAGGAGAGACCCAGTACTTC. The gene calls are TRBV5-6 and TRBJ2-5, with a possible D match to TRBD1 (5 bases). The CDR3 totals 15 residues. Looked up from germline, CDR1 is SGHDT and CDR2 is YYEEEE. V lost 1 base and J lost 4, with 14 bases in between.

The chain couples TRBV4-3 to TRBJ2-1; perhaps TRBD2 as D (6 bases). The assigned J gene may be wrong: the sequence end matches TRBJ2-7 better. The CDR3 consists of 16 residues. Germline V lookup: CDR1 LGHNA, CDR2 YSLEER. CDR3 amino acids: CASSQDRGVEYNEQYF. The CDR3 DNA sequence: TGCGCCAGCAGCCAAGATCGCGGGGTTGAGTACAATGAGCAGTACTTC.

This clonotype was recorded a few times. This chain connects TRBV25-1 to TRBJ2-1, with D hard to call. Germline CDR1 is MGHDK and CDR2 is SYGVNS. V was trimmed by 5 bases and J by 9 bases, leaving 8 bases between them. This CDR3 has 11 residues. The CDR3 loop is CASSFSLEQFF. The CDR3 coding sequence is TGTGCCAGCAGTTTCAGCCTTGAGCAGTTCTTC.

The chain carries TRBV10-2 and TRBJ2-3; 9 positions agree with TRBD2. Germline V gene sequence: CDR1 WSHSY, CDR2 SAAADI. The CDR3 spans 16 residues. J lost 1 base, V lost 3 bases, and 5 bases had no gene match. The CDR3 here is CASSDGGGGGTDTQYF. CDR3 DNA: TGCGCCAGCAGTGACGGCGGGGGGGGTGGCACAGATACGCAGTATTTT.

V gene TRBV14 combines with J gene TRBJ1-1; a possible D gene is TRBD1 (6 bases). The V end was cut by 6 bases, the J end by 8 bases, with 19 bases between. This CDR3 spans 14 amino acids. The germline gives CDR1 SGHDN, CDR2 FVKESK. CDR3 nucleotide sequence: TGTGCCAGCAGTAAGATCCGGCAGGGGCAGGAAGCTTTCTTT. Translating gives CASSKIRQGQEAFF.

This clonotype showed up just a few times. The chain joins TRBV20-1 to TRBJ2-5, with D maybe TRBD2 (5 bases). CDR3 size: 12 residues. Germline CDR1 DFQATT, CDR2 SNEGSKA (reference sequence). CDR3 sequence reads: CSVTPGVGTQYF. The CDR3 DNA reads as TGCAGCGTGACGCCCGGGGTTGGGACCCAGTACTTC.

The rearrangement uses TRBV2 and TRBJ1-2; no definite D call. CDR3 size: 14 residues. Germline CDR1 reads SNHLY; CDR2 reads FYNNEI. The V end lost 0 bases, the J end lost 7 bases, and 12 bases lay between the germline ends. The CDR3 here is CASSEALGRAGYTF. The CDR3 bases are TGTGCCAGCAGTGAAGCTCTTGGTAGAGCTGGCTACACCTTC.

This chain links TRBV20-1 with TRBJ1-5; D might be TRBD1 (6 bases). CDR3 length: 13 residues. The V end was cut by 5 bases, the J end by 2 bases, with 10 bases between. The V gene's germline CDR1 is DFQATT and CDR2 SNEGSKA (reference sequence). CDR3 protein: CSAYPGGNQPQHF. Written as DNA, the CDR3 is TGCAGTGCTTACCCAGGGGGCAATCAGCCCCAGCATTTT.

The chain carries TRBV6-2 or TRBV6-3 and TRBJ1-5; tentatively, D is TRBD1 (5 bases). CDR1 is MNHEY, CDR2 SVGEGT, per germline. V lost 7 bases, J lost 1 base, and 8 bases lay in between. CDR3 size: 13 residues. For the CDR3, the DNA is TGTGCCAGCATCGGGGCGAGCAATCAGCCCCAGCATTTT. This codes for CASIGASNQPQHF.

In DNA, the CDR3 is TGTGCCAGCAGGCGACAGGGTACCACAGATACGCAGTATTTT. Its translation is CASRRQGTTDTQYF. The J gene is TRBJ2-3, the V gene TRBV7-2; 7 bases match TRBD1. Germline V CDR1 and CDR2: SGHTA, FQGNSA. This CDR3 contains 14 residues. Losses at the gene ends were 6 bases for V and 2 bases for J; bases not matched to a gene: 5.

The chain uses TRBV2 and TRBJ2-7; TRBD1 is a possible D gene (5 bases). V lost 4 bases, J lost 1 base, and 17 bases lay in between. Germline values: CDR1 SNHLY, CDR2 FYNNEI. The CDR3 extends over 16 amino acids. For the CDR3, the DNA is TGTGCCAGCAGTGTTGGGGCGGCTAGTGTATCCTACGAGCAGTACTTC. Protein: CASSVGAASVSYEQYF.

This clonotype turned up a few times. The chain couples TRBV5-1 to TRBJ2-3; D not resolved. The germline V and J ends were trimmed by 3 bases and 6 bases, with 11 bases remaining between them. The V gene's germline CDR1 is SGHRS and CDR2 YFSETQ. The CDR3 runs 13 residues. The CDR3 region has the DNA TGCGCCAGCAGCTCGATCCCCAGGGATACGCAGTATTTT. It specifies CASSSIPRDTQYF.

This clonotype was observed a few times. The rearrangement links TRBV6-5 to TRBJ1-2, with a tentative D call TRBD1 (6 bases). V dropped 6 bases and J dropped 9 bases, with 17 bases sitting between them. The CDR3 runs to 13 residues. Germline V CDR1 and CDR2: MNHEY, SVGAGI. DNA of the CDR3: TGTGCCAGCAGGGAACAGGGTTATATCCGCTACACCTTC. Residues: CASREQGYIRYTF.

This clonotype was seen more than once but under ten times. J is TRBJ2-5 and V is TRBV20-1; 14 bases match TRBD2. The CDR3 is made up of 16 amino acids. The junction had 5 bases not matched to a gene; V was cut back by 3 bases and J by 2 bases. CDR1 and CDR2 (germline): DFQATT, SNEGSKA (reference sequence). The CDR3 coding sequence is TGCAGTGCTAGTGGCAGGACTAGCGGGGGGCAAGAGACCCAGTACTTC. Translation gives CSASGRTSGGQETQYF.

As DNA, the CDR3 is TGTGCCAGCACCACGGGGGCGGTCAATCAGCCCCAGCATTTT. As protein: CASTTGAVNQPQHF. The chain joins TRBV12-3 or TRBV12-4 to TRBJ1-5; a possible D gene is TRBD1 (6 bases). With 7 bases removed from V and 3 bases from J, the gap between germline ends came to 13 bases. The CDR3 runs to 14 residues.

The rearrangement joins TRBV7-9 to TRBJ2-5; D possibly corresponds to TRBD2 (5 bases). Germline lookup yields CDR1 SEHNR and CDR2 FQNEAQ (reference sequence). V was trimmed by 6 bases and J by 11 bases, leaving 13 bases between them. This CDR3 has 11 amino acids. The CDR3 protein is CASRIGWEQYF. DNA for the CDR3: TGTGCCAGCAGAATCGGATGGGAGCAGTACTTC.